The clone carrying this TCR beta chain was counted only a few times. The antigen is undetermined. This record comes from a study of T cells after yellow fever vaccination. Study in general: The SMART-Seq v4 Ultra Low Input method served to prepare the low-cell-number fractions.

The study's findings and limits: Re-detected after boosting: most primary clones, 96% of CD4 and about 85% of CD8. Only a small proportion of the clonotypes turned up in both the CD4 and the CD8 compartments, likely arising from convergent recombination. Contaminating bulk clonotypes could be abundant in FACS-sorted repertoires.

TCRdb called the 5' RACE reads again in MiXCR, with one record for every CDR3 protein. The table shows hundreds of thousands of distinct CDR3 sequences, with 15% to 20% occurring only once. The V and J ends lost 2 bases and 4 bases respectively, with 12 bases between them. The CDR3 is 14 amino acids. The V gene's germline CDR1 is SGHRS and CDR2 YFSETQ. The chain recombines TRBV5-1 with TRBJ1-1; no definite D call. This sample comprised PBMCs, obtained 15 days after the yellow fever booster vaccination. This TCR was sampled from a man aged 25-45 years who received the YFV17D yellow fever vaccine. The CDR3 DNA follows: TGCGCCAGCAGCTTAGGTGGATTGGTCACTGAAGCTTTCTTT. This gives the protein CASSLGGLVTEAFF.